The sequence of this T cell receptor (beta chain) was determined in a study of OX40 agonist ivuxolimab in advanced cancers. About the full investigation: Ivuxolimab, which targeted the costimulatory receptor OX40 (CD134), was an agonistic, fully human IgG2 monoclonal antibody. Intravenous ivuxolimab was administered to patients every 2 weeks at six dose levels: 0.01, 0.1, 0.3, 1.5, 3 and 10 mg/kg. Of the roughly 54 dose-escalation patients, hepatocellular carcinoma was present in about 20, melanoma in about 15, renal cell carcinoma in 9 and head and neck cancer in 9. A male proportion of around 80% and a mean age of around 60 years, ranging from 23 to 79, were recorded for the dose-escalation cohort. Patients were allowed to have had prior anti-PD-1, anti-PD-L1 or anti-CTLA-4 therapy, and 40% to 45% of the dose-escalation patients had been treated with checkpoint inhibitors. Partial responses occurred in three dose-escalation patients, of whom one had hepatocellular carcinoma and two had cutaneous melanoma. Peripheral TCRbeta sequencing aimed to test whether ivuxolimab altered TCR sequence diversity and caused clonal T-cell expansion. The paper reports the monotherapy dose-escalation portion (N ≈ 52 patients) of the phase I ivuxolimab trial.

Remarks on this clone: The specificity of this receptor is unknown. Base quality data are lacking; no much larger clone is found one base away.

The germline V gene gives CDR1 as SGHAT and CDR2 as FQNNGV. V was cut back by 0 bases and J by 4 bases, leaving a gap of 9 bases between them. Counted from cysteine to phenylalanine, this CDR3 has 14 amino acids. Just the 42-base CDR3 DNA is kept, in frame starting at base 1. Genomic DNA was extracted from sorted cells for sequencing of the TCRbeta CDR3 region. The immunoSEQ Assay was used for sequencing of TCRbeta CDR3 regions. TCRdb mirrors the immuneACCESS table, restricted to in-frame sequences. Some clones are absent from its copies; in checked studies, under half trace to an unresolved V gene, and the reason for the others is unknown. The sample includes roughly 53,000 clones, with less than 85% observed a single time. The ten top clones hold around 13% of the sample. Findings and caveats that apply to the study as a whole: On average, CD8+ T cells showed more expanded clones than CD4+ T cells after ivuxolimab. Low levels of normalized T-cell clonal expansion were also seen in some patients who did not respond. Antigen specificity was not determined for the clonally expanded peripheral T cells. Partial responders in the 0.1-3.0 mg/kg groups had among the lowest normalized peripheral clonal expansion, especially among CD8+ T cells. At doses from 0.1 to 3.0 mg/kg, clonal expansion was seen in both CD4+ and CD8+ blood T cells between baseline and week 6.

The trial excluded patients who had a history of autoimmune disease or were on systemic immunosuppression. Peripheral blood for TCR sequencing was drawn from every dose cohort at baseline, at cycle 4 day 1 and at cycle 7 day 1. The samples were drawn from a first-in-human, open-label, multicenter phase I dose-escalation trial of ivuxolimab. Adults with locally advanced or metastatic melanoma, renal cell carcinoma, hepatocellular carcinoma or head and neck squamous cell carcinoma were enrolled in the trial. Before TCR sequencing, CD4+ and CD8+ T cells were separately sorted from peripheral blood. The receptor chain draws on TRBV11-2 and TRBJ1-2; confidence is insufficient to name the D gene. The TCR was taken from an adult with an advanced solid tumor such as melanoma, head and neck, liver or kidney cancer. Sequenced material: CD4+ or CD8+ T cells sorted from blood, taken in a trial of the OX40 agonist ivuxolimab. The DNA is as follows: TGTGCCAGCAGCTTAGAGGCGGGAGGCTATGGCTACACCTTC. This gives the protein CASSLEAGGYGYTF.